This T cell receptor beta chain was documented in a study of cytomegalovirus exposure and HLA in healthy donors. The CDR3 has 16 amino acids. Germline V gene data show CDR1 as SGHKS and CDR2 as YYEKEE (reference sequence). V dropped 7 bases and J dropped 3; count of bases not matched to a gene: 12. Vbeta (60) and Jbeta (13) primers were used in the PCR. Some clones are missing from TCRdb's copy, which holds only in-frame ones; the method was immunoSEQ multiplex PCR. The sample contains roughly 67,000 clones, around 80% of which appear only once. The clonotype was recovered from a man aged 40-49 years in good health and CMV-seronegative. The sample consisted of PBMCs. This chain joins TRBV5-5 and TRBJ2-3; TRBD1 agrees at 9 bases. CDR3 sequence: CASGGQGRIPTDTQYF. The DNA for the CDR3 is TGTGCCAGCGGGGGACAGGGTCGCATTCCTACAGATACGCAGTATTTT.